This is a list of T cell receptor beta chains from one sample in a study of OX40 agonist ivuxolimab in advanced cancers. The data were produced by immunoSEQ multiplex PCR, yet TCRdb's version contains in-frame clones alone and is incomplete. The data hold 82,000 or so clones, with 90% to 95% observed a single time. The material sequenced was CD4+ or CD8+ T cells sorted from blood, taken in a trial of the OX40 agonist ivuxolimab. The receptors come from an adult with an advanced solid tumor such as melanoma, head and neck, liver or kidney cancer. The CDR3 runs from the conserved cysteine through the conserved F or W. The order of the fields is V gene, J gene, clone size, D gene, CDR3 DNA, CDR3 protein. A D gene is named only where the DNA matches it firmly. Clone size, where shown, is once, few, many, or a class for clones that have expanded.

>TRBV19|TRBJ1-2|.|.
TGTGCCAGTCTTCCGGGAGATCATAACTATGGCTACACCTTC
CASLPGDHNYGYTF
>TRBV29-1|TRBJ2-1|.|TRBD2
TGCAGCGGTAGCGGGAGGTTGGTCAATGAGCAGTTCTTC
CSGSGRLVNEQFF
>TRBV10-3|TRBJ2-1|.|.
TGTGCCATCAGTGAGGACCCCGGTTGGTGGCAGTTCTTC
CAISEDPGWWQFF
>TRBV11-2|TRBJ2-5|few|.
TGTGCCAGCAGCCAGGGCCCTGTTTGGTTGGAGACCCAGTACTTC
CASSQGPVWLETQYF
>TRBV19|TRBJ1-1|.|.
TGTGCCAGTAGCCCCGGACAGGAAGCTTTCTTT
CASSPGQEAFF
>TRBV6-5|TRBJ2-7|.|.
TGTGCCAGCAGTTCGGCGGCAGACACCTACGAGCAGTACTTC
CASSSAADTYEQYF
>TRBV20-1|TRBJ2-5|.|.
TGCAGTGCTAGTGGAGGAGAGACCCAGTACTTC
CSASGGETQYF
>TRBV7-8|TRBJ2-4|.|TRBD1
TGTGCCAGCAGCTCCCGAGGATTGGGACAGTTGATTCTAGCCAAAAACATTCAGTACTTC
CASSSRGLGQLILAKNIQYF
>TRBV18|TRBJ2-6|.|.
TGTGCCAGCTCACCACAAGGGTATGGGGCCAACGTCCTGACTTTC
CASSPQGYGANVLTF
>TRBV5-1|TRBJ1-4|once|TRBD1
TGCGCCAGCAGCTTGGGGACAGGGGGCAGTATTAATGAAAAACTGTTTTTT
CASSLGTGGSINEKLFF
>TRBV27|TRBJ1-6|.|TRBD1
TGTGCCAGCAGTTTTGACAGGGGGAATTCACCCCTCCACTTT
CASSFDRGNSPLHF
>TRBV27|TRBJ2-7|.|.
TGTGCCAGCAGTCCCTGGGGCCGCTTTTACGAGCAGTACTTC
CASSPWGRFYEQYF